What follows is one T cell receptor (beta chain) and its context. TCRdb processed the 5' RACE reads again and assigns one entry to each CDR3 protein, with no DNA. This sample's table reports roughly 180,000 distinct CDR3 sequences. The data originate from a study of T cells expressing NK-cell markers. The wider study: TCR beta repertoires came from sorted CD3+CD56+NKG2C+, CD3+CD56+NKG2C- and CD3+CD56-NKG2C+ T cells. Seven donors tested HCMV-seropositive and one tested seronegative among the eight sequenced.

The CDR3 totals 14 residues. The germline CDR1 and CDR2 sequences are SGHTA and FQGTGA. The sequence was collected from a woman between 18 and 70 years old in good health. The sample taken for sequencing was blood T cells: a sorted CD56 or NKG2C T cell subset, CD4+ or CD8+ T cells, or bulk PBMC T cells (not recorded which). This chain joins TRBV7-3 and TRBJ2-7; the TRBD1 assignment by TCRdb is unverifiable without DNA. CDR3 residues: CASSPRTDSYEQYF.